Following are 5 T cell receptor beta chains from one sample sequenced in a study of shared clonotypes between healthy human individuals. Generated by immunoSEQ multiplex PCR, the TCRdb table keeps only in-frame clones and is missing some. This table holds under 2.5 million clones, roughly 92% found once. Sequenced sample: naive CD4+ T cells from PBMCs. The subset is: CD45RA+ positively selected. These receptors were collected from a man aged 18 to 29 in good health. Some clones in this sample may be carry-over from other donors' samples.

V is TRBV28 and J is TRBJ1-2, with D unresolved. The length of the CDR3 is 14 residues. The germline gives CDR1 MDHEN, CDR2 SYDVKM. The V gene lost 3 bases and the J gene lost 3 bases, with 11 bases spanning the gap. CDR3 sequence: CASSLVPRDYGYTF. CDR3 DNA: TGTGCCAGCAGTTTGGTCCCGCGGGACTATGGCTACACCTTC.

The chain carries TRBV7-2 and TRBJ2-5, with 13 bases identical to TRBD2. From germline, CDR1 is SGHTA and CDR2 FQGNSA. This CDR3 is built from 16 residues. The V segment lost 5 bases and the J segment 7 bases; nucleotides outside the gene matches: 10. The CDR3 DNA reads as TGTGCCAGCAGCCCCCGACTAGCGGGAGGTTTGGGGACCCAGTACTTC. Translating gives CASSPRLAGGLGTQYF. Variable domain in full (rest from reference TRBV7-2 and TRBJ2-5): GAGVSQSPSNKVTEKGKDVELRCDPISGHTALYWYRQSLGQGLEFLIYFQGNSAPDKSGLPSDRFSAERTGGSVSTLTIQRTQQEDSAVYLCASSPRLAGGLGTQYFGPGTRLLVL.

This clone was found once. The genes are TRBV6-6 and TRBJ2-1; 8 nucleotides match TRBD2. The CDR3 loop spans 14 amino acids. With V trimmed by 2 bases and J by 8 bases, 5 bases remained unmatched. Germline lookup yields CDR1 MNHNY and CDR2 SVGAGI (reference sequence). CDR3 nucleotide sequence: TGTGCCAGCAGTTACCGACTAGCGTTGTATGAGCAGTTCTTC. It encodes CASSYRLALYEQFF.

This clone was seen a few times. The V call is TRBV28, the J call TRBJ2-1; D tentatively reads TRBD1 or TRBD2 (5 bases each). CDR1 MDHEN and CDR2 SYDVKM come from the germline V gene. CDR3 length equals 14 residues. V was pared by 4 bases and J by 10 bases, with 17 bases between. CDR3 nucleotide sequence: TGTGCCAGCAGTTGGGTCCGGGGCTCTCGGGAGCAGTTCTTC. Residues: CASSWVRGSREQFF.

The V and J genes are TRBV2 and TRBJ2-7; D is perhaps TRBD1 (6 bases). This CDR3 spans 17 amino acids. Trimming took 5 bases from V and 2 from J, leaving 22 bases between them. Per the germline V gene, CDR1 is SNHLY and CDR2 is FYNNEI. CDR3 sequence (DNA): TGTGCCAGCAGTTTCCCAAAACAGGGTGTTGTGACCTACGAGCAGTACTTC. Amino acid sequence: CASSFPKQGVVTYEQYF.